This record concerns one T cell receptor (beta chain) sequence. What antigen it recognizes has not been identified. Measured from the cysteine to the phenylalanine, the CDR3 is 14 residues long. No DNA sequence was recorded. The germline V gene (reference sequence) supplies CDR1 LNHNV and CDR2 YYDKDF. The entry originates in a study of monozygotic twins with inflammatory bowel disease (dated by TCRdb to the late 2010s). Regarding the research as a whole: The full study comprised approximately 28 monozygotic twin pairs: nine German pairs (four IBD-concordant, five IBD-discordant) and 19 IBD-discordant Danish pairs. Each individual had, on average, about 151 000 unique TCRalpha sequences and 181 000 unique TCRbeta sequences available for analysis. The search for disease-associated traits relied mainly on comparing, within discordant pairs, IBD patients with their genetically identical healthy co-twins. Beyond this particular receptor, the publication reports: A decrease in TCRbeta repertoire diversity, as measured by inverse Simpson index, was observed in IBD patients compared with their healthy co-twins. Because patients received different immunosuppressive treatments, the repertoires may have picked up extra background noise and variability between individuals. No difference in repertoire similarity was observed between concordant and discordant twins, possibly owing to limited statistical power. Distinction between different T cell subtypes could not be achieved in the analysis. No single strong signal or clonotype linked to IBD turned up in the results, so the idea that one exists was not supported. Compared with healthy twins, IBD patients shared fewer clonotypes with other individuals, and the difference was most pronounced in patients with signs of disease activity.

The library came from 5' RACE. Each TCR library was prepared from around 3,200 ng of total RNA. For each sample, cDNA synthesis was carried out in eight separate reactions using SMARTScribe reverse transcriptase. During cDNA synthesis, unique molecular identifiers containing a 6-nucleotide sample barcode were introduced by template switching. TCRalpha and TCRbeta cDNA was amplified in two nested PCRs of around 15 and 10 cycles, and bead purification was carried out after each PCR. Before amplification, the cDNA was treated with uracil DNA-glycosylase and purified using the QIAquick PCR purification kit. The second PCR added Illumina TruSeq-compatible adapters along with sample-specific barcodes. TapeStation and Qubit were used to check library quality and concentration, and 5 ng of each library went into the pool. Sequencing of the pooled libraries was done on an Illumina HiSeq2500 single-index Rapid Run using custom sequencing primers and 2 x 100 bp reads. From the authors' description of their analysis: MiGEC version 1.2.6 was used for UMI-based consensus assembly, which corrected PCR and sequencing errors. MiXCR version 2.1.1 was used to carry out V(D)J alignment, clonotype assembly and CDR3 extraction. To normalise gene usage, clonotype sharing and MAIT/NKT TCR abundance, the analysis used the top 1000, 10 000 and 20 000 clonotypes per sample. After downsampling to 27 000 UMIs, diversity was calculated as the inverse Simpson index using the vegan R package. Paired Mann-Whitney U tests were applied to discordant twin pairs, with Benjamini-Hochberg correction for multiple testing. TCRdb reprocessed the reads and provides one entry for every CDR3 protein sequence; no DNA is given. It is TCRdb's table, rather than the study itself, that gives the V and J calls and clone size. The sample's own table lists around 150,000 distinct CDR3 sequences. The ten largest make up approximately 3% of the sample.

From each donor, a roughly 2.5 ml peripheral blood sample was collected into PAXgene tubes and stored at -80 degrees C. Without any T cell sorting, total RNA was extracted from whole blood using the PAXgene blood miRNA kit on an automated QIAcube. Peripheral blood from monozygotic twin pairs concordant or discordant for inflammatory bowel disease was subjected to deep TCRalpha and TCRbeta repertoire profiling with unique molecular barcoding. For every twin pair, smoking habits were documented, and each individual was categorised as a current, former or never smoker. This TCR was sampled from a human donor with ulcerative colitis or Crohn's disease, or a healthy co-twin of an affected twin (not recorded which). The sequenced sample consisted of blood. The rearranged chain carries TRBV15 and TRBJ1-1; with no DNA, the TCRdb D assignment of TRBD1 cannot be verified. This receptor has the CDR3 CATSKGTTAYEAFF. The reference TRBV15 and TRBJ1-1 proteins fill in what lies around the CDR3, so the full variable domain reads DAMVIQNPRYQVTQFGKPVTLSCSQTLNHNVMYWYQQKSSQAPKLLFHYYDKDFNNEADTPDNFQSRRPNTSFCFLDIRSPGLGDTAMYLCATSKGTTAYEAFFGQGTRLTVV.